This TCR beta chain was sequenced for a study of T cell responses to AZD1222 COVID-19 vaccine. Turning to this clone: Antigen specificity is unknown.

This CDR3 has 14 residues. Study findings and constraints: White British ancestry dominated among donors, who included more females, and clonal diversity was possibly underestimated. Nearly half of the spike-specific TCRs reportedly recognize variant regions that carry no mutations.

The table came from immunoSEQ multiplex PCR; TCRdb's copy has only in-frame clones and leaves some out. Seen here are about 100,000 clones, roughly 86% observed once, and the top ten hold 4% to 4.5%. The chain has TRBV12-2 and TRBJ1-4. TRBV12-2 is designated a pseudogene. The source material was peripheral blood, sampled on day 0 of MenACWY control vaccination. This TCR was recovered from an adult in good health. CDR3 coding DNA: TGTGCAATGGTCGGGGGGGTGGCTAATGAAAAACTGTTTTTT. Translating gives CAMVGGVANEKLFF.